The 21 T cell receptor beta chains below were found in one sample sequenced in a study of cytomegalovirus exposure and HLA in healthy donors. PCR amplification relied on 60 Vbeta primers (plus 13 Jbeta primers). Some clones are missing from TCRdb's copy, which holds only in-frame ones; the method was immunoSEQ multiplex PCR. The table includes hundreds of thousands of clones, 72% detected once. The specimen was PBMCs. The source is a female donor in good health and CMV-seronegative.

The rearrangement links TRBV6-5 to TRBJ1-1; D ambiguous. The CDR3 is 14 amino acids. In germline, CDR1 is MNHEY, CDR2 SVGAGI. Trimming pared 10 bases from V and 0 bases from J, leaving 15 bases between. DNA of the CDR3: TGTGCCACCCGCGGAGGGAGACTGAACACTGAAGCTTTCTTT. It is translated as CATRGGRLNTEAFF.

This chain connects TRBV28 to TRBJ1-5; 7 bases are shared with TRBD1. The length of the CDR3 is 14 residues. The germline V gene encodes CDR1 MDHEN and CDR2 SYDVKM. V lost 5 bases and J lost 2; bases outside the gene matches: 3. The CDR3 loop reads CASSIDRGNQPQHF. CDR3 sequence (DNA): TGTGCCAGCAGTATAGACAGGGGCAATCAGCCCCAGCATTTT.

A few counts support this clone. V usage is TRBV5-4 and J usage is TRBJ2-2; 8 bases are shared with TRBD2. The germline CDR1 and CDR2 sequences are SGHNT and YYREEE (reference sequence). CDR3 length equals 18 residues. Unmatched junction bases numbered 13, after V lost 4 bases and J lost 2 bases. Written as DNA, the CDR3 is TGTGCCAGCAGCCCCCCTGATTTAGCGGGAAGCAACACCGGGGAGCTGTTTTTT. Translated, it gives CASSPPDLAGSNTGELFF. Supplemented by reference TRBV5-4 and TRBJ2-2, the full variable domain reads ETGVTQSPTHLIKTRGQQVTLRCSSQSGHNTVSWYQQALGQGPQFIFQYYREEENGRGNFPPRFSGLQFPNYSSELNVNALELDDSALYLCASSPPDLAGSNTGELFFGEGSRLTVL.

This clone was counted only a few times. The chain employs TRBV5-8 and TRBJ1-1; 7 bases are shared with TRBD1. Germline assignment: CDR1 SGHTS and CDR2 YDEGEE. This CDR3 has 14 residues. Trimming took 2 bases from V and 2 from J; bases not matched to a gene: 3. The CDR3 loop reads CASSLQGKNTEAFF. The CDR3 nucleotides are TGTGCCAGCAGCTTACAGGGGAAAAACACTGAAGCTTTCTTT.

The chain recombines TRBV11-3 with TRBJ1-1; D uncertain. The germline CDR1 and CDR2 sequences are SGHNT and YENEEA. The CDR3 covers 14 residues. V was pared by 5 bases and J by 6 bases, with 16 bases between. The CDR3: CASSPSRSHPEAFF. Here the CDR3 DNA reads TGTGCCAGCAGCCCTAGTAGGAGCCATCCTGAAGCTTTCTTT.

The rearrangement joins TRBV7-2 to TRBJ2-5; 8 positions match TRBD2. J gave up 4 bases and V 7 bases, and 8 bases lay outside the gene matches. Germline V lookup: CDR1 SGHTA, CDR2 FQGNSA. This CDR3 spans 14 amino acids. The CDR3 here is CASTPGLAGETQYF. CDR3 sequence (DNA): TGTGCCAGCACCCCAGGACTAGCTGGAGAGACCCAGTACTTC.

This clone came up a few times. The chain has TRBV6-5 and TRBJ2-7; 11 nucleotides align to TRBD2. V lost 4 bases, J lost 0 bases, and 2 bases stayed unmatched. This CDR3 has 15 residues. The germline CDR1 and CDR2 sequences are MNHEY and SVGAGI. The CDR3 sequence: CASSFTSGSSYEQYF. CDR3 sequence (DNA): TGTGCCAGCAGTTTTACTAGCGGGAGCTCCTACGAGCAGTACTTC.

The chain recombines TRBV11-3 with TRBJ1-1; D possibly corresponds to TRBD1 (5 bases). Germline values: CDR1 SGHNT, CDR2 YENEEA. CDR3 length: 15 amino acids. Trimming took off 0 bases at V and 4 bases at J, with 12 bases between the two ends. CDR3 DNA: TGTGCCAGCAGCTTAGACAGGGATGAGTTCACTGAAGCTTTCTTT. This sequence encodes CASSLDRDEFTEAFF.

This sequence joins TRBV9 and TRBJ1-3, with D perhaps matching TRBD1 (5 bases). The germline V and J ends were trimmed by 0 bases and 5 bases, with 21 bases remaining between them. CDR3 length equals 18 residues. Germline CDR1 SGDLS, CDR2 YYNGEE. In DNA form, the CDR3 reads TGTGCCAGCAGCGTAGTTCCCCAAGAGACATGGGGCCGAAACACCATATATTTT. Translated: CASSVVPQETWGRNTIYF.

This sequence joins TRBV5-4 and TRBJ2-5, with D unclear. The CDR3 totals 14 residues. V lost 0 bases and J 4 bases, leaving 10 bases between the germline ends. The germline gives CDR1 SGHNT, CDR2 YYREEE (reference sequence). CDR3 sequence (DNA): TGTGCCAGCAGCTTGGCCGTATCAGGAGAGACCCAGTACTTC. Protein product: CASSLAVSGETQYF.

The chain joins TRBV25-1 to TRBJ2-7, with 7 bases identical to TRBD1. The germline CDR1 and CDR2 sequences are MGHDK and SYGVNS. V dropped 4 bases and J dropped 0; count of bases not matched to a gene: 6. This CDR3 comprises 15 residues. CDR3 nucleotide sequence: TGTGCCAGCAGTGGACAGGGCCCCCTCTCCTACGAGCAGTACTTC. Translated: CASSGQGPLSYEQYF.

J is TRBJ2-1 and V is TRBV6-1; 8 nucleotides line up with TRBD2. Unmatched junction bases numbered 4, after V lost 6 bases and J lost 6 bases. The CDR3 length is 13 residues. Germline V lookup: CDR1 MNHNS, CDR2 SASEGT. CDR3: CASRGGTSNEQFF. The CDR3 nucleotides read TGTGCCAGCAGAGGAGGGACTAGCAATGAGCAGTTCTTC.

The chain recombines TRBV9 with TRBJ2-7, with 8 bases that match TRBD1. Losses at the gene ends were 3 bases for V and 3 bases for J; bases not matched to a gene: 5. Germline V CDR1 and CDR2: SGDLS, YYNGEE. The CDR3 is 14 amino acids. This CDR3 reads CASSAYGTGYEQYF. In nucleotides, the CDR3 is TGTGCCAGCAGCGCCTACGGGACAGGCTACGAGCAGTACTTC.

The gene calls are TRBV9 and TRBJ2-4, with 7 bases aligning to TRBD1. The CDR3 sequence is 17 residues long. V was clipped by 0 bases and J by 6 bases; unmatched bases: 12. Germline values: CDR1 SGDLS, CDR2 YYNGEE. This CDR3 is CASSVGGWQGDRNIQYF. Here the CDR3 DNA reads TGTGCCAGCAGCGTAGGAGGATGGCAGGGGGACAGAAACATTCAGTACTTC.

This chain uses TRBV15 with TRBJ2-7; 11 bases are a match to TRBD2. CDR1 LNHNV and CDR2 YYDKDF come from the germline V gene (reference sequence). V lost 1 base, J lost 3 bases, and 5 bases stayed unmatched. The CDR3 has 16 amino acids. The CDR3, as DNA: TGTGCCACCAGCAGAGTGGAACTAGCGGGAGTCTACGAGCAGTACTTC. It specifies CATSRVELAGVYEQYF.

The chain combines TRBV15 with TRBJ2-1; 8 bases match TRBD2. J was trimmed by 9 bases and V by 2 bases; bases with no gene match: 9. The CDR3 runs 15 residues. The germline gives CDR1 LNHNV, CDR2 YYDKDF (reference sequence). The CDR3 nucleotides are TGTGCCACCAGCAGAACCAAAGCGGGAGATACTGAGCAGTTCTTC. Amino acid sequence: CATSRTKAGDTEQFF.

This clone was recorded a few times. The gene calls are TRBV19 and TRBJ1-4; D unresolved. There are 16 residues in the CDR3. Germline lookup yields CDR1 LNHDA and CDR2 SQIVND (reference sequence). The V and J ends lost 0 bases and 3 bases respectively, with 11 bases between them. CDR3 coding DNA: TGTGCCAGTAGTATAGATGCGGGAGTTGCTAATGAAAAACTGTTTTTT. Translated, it gives CASSIDAGVANEKLFF. Drawing the rest from reference TRBV19 and TRBJ1-4, the complete variable domain is DGGITQSPKYLFRKEGQNVTLSCEQNLNHDAMYWYRQDPGQGLRLIYYSQIVNDFQKGDIAEGYSVSREKKESFPLTVTSAQKNPTAFYLCASSIDAGVANEKLFFGSGTQLSVL.

This clone is a singleton in its sample. The CDR3 protein is CASSPYVAGGPVDTQYF. For the CDR3, the DNA is TGTGCCAGCAGCCCCTATGTAGCGGGAGGGCCCGTAGATACGCAGTATTTT. The chain is built from TRBV13 and TRBJ2-3; 11 bases align to TRBD2. CDR3 size: 17 residues. After removal of 5 bases from V and 5 bases from J, the junction contained 12 bases not matched to a gene. CDR1 is PRHDT, CDR2 FYEKMQ, per germline (reference sequence).

V gene TRBV2 combines with J gene TRBJ2-3; TRBD1 matches at 7 bases. Germline V CDR1 and CDR2: SNHLY, FYNNEI. With 1 base clipped from V and 2 bases from J, the junction kept 3 bases outside the gene matches. The CDR3 is 15 residues long. CDR3 bases: TGTGCCAGCAGTGAAGGAGGGGGCTACACAGATACGCAGTATTTT. Amino acid sequence: CASSEGGGYTDTQYF.

The chain uses TRBV2 and TRBJ2-5; 8 nucleotides align to TRBD2. This CDR3 is 16 amino acids long. V lost 6 bases, J lost 2 bases, and 11 bases stayed unmatched. From germline, CDR1 is SNHLY and CDR2 FYNNEI. CDR3 DNA sequence: TGTGCCAGCAGAGGGCGGGAGGCGGGGGAACAAGAGACCCAGTACTTC. It encodes CASRGREAGEQETQYF.

This clone has just a few counts. The V gene is TRBV11-3, the J gene TRBJ2-1; TRBD2 agrees at 13 bases. Germline V gene sequence: CDR1 SGHNT, CDR2 YENEEA. V lost 3 bases and J lost 16; bases outside the gene matches: 6. The CDR3 totals 13 residues. CDR3 bases: TGTGCCAGCAGCTTTACTAGCGGGAGGGCCCGATTCTTC. It encodes CASSFTSGRARFF.